Following are 2 T cell receptor beta chains from one sample sequenced in a study of vaccination effects on CD4 cells after COVID-19. Profiling relied on immunoSEQ multiplex PCR, and the TCRdb table lists in-frame clones only, not all of them. The data show 40,000 to 50,000 clones, with about two thirds seen just once and roughly 25% held by the top ten. Their antigens are not known. Sequencing followed a ViraFEST assay step that expanded antigen-specific CD4+ T cells with viral peptide pools. Culturing for about 9 days preceded CD4+ T cell isolation. Absence of prior SARS-CoV-2 infection characterized the vaccine recipients, who showed negative nucleocapsid antibodies. The sequencing used CD4+ T cells from PBMCs cultured with HCoV-OC43 spike peptides, collected before COVID-19 vaccination. Regarding subset: HCoV-OC43 spike overlapping peptide pool stimulation. All receptors come from a human donor who received a COVID-19 vaccine.

The chain is built from TRBV9 and TRBJ2-7; possibly TRBD1 or TRBD2 for D (7 bases each). This CDR3 region has 15 residues. The V gene lost 2 bases and the J gene lost 1 base, with 13 bases spanning the gap. Germline V gene data show CDR1 as SGDLS and CDR2 as YYNGEE. The CDR3 here is CASSVGEGASYEQYF. In DNA form, the CDR3 reads TGTGCCAGCAGCGTTGGGGAGGGGGCTTCCTACGAGCAGTACTTC.

The rearrangement uses TRBV7-2 and TRBJ1-1, with D hard to call. V was trimmed by 5 bases and J by 3 bases, leaving 7 bases between them. The CDR3 is 12 residues long. Germline V gene sequence: CDR1 SGHTA, CDR2 FQGNSA. The CDR3 region has the DNA TGTGCCAGCAGCAGGTCTCACACTGAAGCTTTCTTT. Protein product: CASSRSHTEAFF. The full variable domain, its missing parts supplied by reference TRBV7-2 and TRBJ1-1, is GAGVSQSPSNKVTEKGKDVELRCDPISGHTALYWYRQSLGQGLEFLIYFQGNSAPDKSGLPSDRFSAERTGGSVSTLTIQRTQQEDSAVYLCASSRSHTEAFFGQGTRLTVV.